This T cell receptor (beta chain) was sequenced during a study of T cells in Graves' hyperthyroidism and ophthalmopathy. CDR3 size: 10 residues. With 8 bases removed from V and 8 bases from J, the gap between germline ends came to 7 bases. There were TCR beta CDR3 regions amplified from RNA transcripts. During a first-round RT-PCR of the TCR CDR3, the HTBI primer set was used. Each CDR3 protein gets one entry after TCRdb re-called the multiplex PCR reads with MiXCR. The data show a few hundred thousand distinct CDR3 sequences, with approximately 13% seen just once and 5.3% held by the top ten. The study left out patients who had uncontrolled infection, other autoimmune disease, pregnancy or lactation. More than 9.5 ml fresh peripheral blood yielded the PBMCs. This clonotype has ten or more counts.

The chain links TRBV12-3 or TRBV12-4 to TRBJ2-1; D is unclear. This sequence originates from a woman under 30 with Graves' hyperthyroidism. The sequenced material came from blood. The CDR3 loop reads CASGLDEQFF. DNA for the CDR3: TGTGCCAGCGGATTGGATGAGCAGTTCTTC.